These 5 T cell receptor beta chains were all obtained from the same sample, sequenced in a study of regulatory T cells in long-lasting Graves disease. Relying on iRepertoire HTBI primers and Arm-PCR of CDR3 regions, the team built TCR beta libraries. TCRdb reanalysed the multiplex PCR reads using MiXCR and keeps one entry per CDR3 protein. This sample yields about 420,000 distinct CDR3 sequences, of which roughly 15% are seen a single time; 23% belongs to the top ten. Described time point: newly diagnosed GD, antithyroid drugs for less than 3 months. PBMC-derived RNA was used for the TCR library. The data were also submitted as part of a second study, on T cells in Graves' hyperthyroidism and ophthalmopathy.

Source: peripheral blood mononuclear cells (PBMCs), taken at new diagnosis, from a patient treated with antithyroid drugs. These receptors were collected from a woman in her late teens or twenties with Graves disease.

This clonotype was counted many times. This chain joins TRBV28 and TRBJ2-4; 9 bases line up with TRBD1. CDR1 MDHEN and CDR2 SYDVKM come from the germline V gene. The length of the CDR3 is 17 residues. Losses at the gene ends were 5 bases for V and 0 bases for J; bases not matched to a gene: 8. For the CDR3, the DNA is TGTGCCAGCAGTCCTACACCGGGACAGGGAGCCAAAAACATTCAGTACTTC. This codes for CASSPTPGQGAKNIQYF.

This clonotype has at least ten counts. CDR3 region: CSATTSGSTDTQYF. Written as DNA, the CDR3 is TGCAGCGCAACGACTAGCGGGAGCACAGATACGCAGTATTTT. The rearrangement uses TRBV29-1 and TRBJ2-3; 10 nucleotides align to TRBD2. Germline assignment: CDR1 SQVTM and CDR2 ANQGSEA. CDR3 length: 14 amino acids. V lost 7 bases and J lost 0; bases outside the gene matches: 4.

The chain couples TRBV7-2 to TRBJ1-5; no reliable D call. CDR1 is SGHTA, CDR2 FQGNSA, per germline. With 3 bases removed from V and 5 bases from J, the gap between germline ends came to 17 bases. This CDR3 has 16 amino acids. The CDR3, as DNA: TGTGCCAGCAGCTTTTTTGGGGTATCGCCTGATCAGCCCCAGCATTTT. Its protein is CASSFFGVSPDQPQHF.

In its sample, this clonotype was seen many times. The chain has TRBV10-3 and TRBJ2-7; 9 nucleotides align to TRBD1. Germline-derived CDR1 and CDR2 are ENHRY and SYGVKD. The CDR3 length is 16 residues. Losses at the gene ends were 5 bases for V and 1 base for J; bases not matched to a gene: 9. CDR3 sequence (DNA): TGTGCCATCAGTTACAGGGGAGGGACAGGGTCCTACGAGCAGTACTTC. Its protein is CAISYRGGTGSYEQYF.

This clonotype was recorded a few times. The chain's CDR3 is CASSSHGSGEQYF. DNA for the CDR3: TGTGCCAGCAGCTCGCATGGATCTGGCGAGCAGTACTTC. The rearrangement links TRBV13 to TRBJ2-7; D remains unclear. Trimming pared 4 bases from V and 6 bases from J, leaving 13 bases between. Germline CDR1 and CDR2: PRHDT and FYEKMQ (reference sequence). The CDR3 extends over 13 amino acids.